This entry lists 5 T cell receptor beta chains sequenced from one sample in a study of blood T cell repertoires in COVID-19. The protocol was immunoSEQ multiplex PCR, while the TCRdb copy is restricted to in-frame clones and leaves out a portion. The sample lists about 250,000 clones, approximately 85% seen once, with approximately 5.5% in the top ten. Material for sequencing was peripheral blood. Receptors were obtained from an elderly woman with COVID-19, enrolled during active disease.

The V call is TRBV5-1, the J call TRBJ1-4; possibly TRBD1 for D (5 bases). Germline CDR1 and CDR2: SGHRS and YFSETQ. The CDR3 is 15 amino acids. The V gene lost 0 bases and the J gene lost 5 bases, with 11 bases spanning the gap. As DNA, the CDR3 is TGCGCCAGCAGCTTGGAGGGGTCAGGCAATGAAAAACTGTTTTTT. It codes for CASSLEGSGNEKLFF.

The CDR3 loop reads CASDSGGRTGELFF. Here the CDR3 DNA reads TGTGCCAGCGATAGCGGGGGCCGGACCGGGGAGCTGTTTTTT. V gene TRBV3-1 (or the pseudogene TRBV3-2) combines with J gene TRBJ2-2; 9 bases agree with TRBD2. There are 14 residues in the CDR3. Losses at the gene ends were 8 bases for V and 5 bases for J; bases not matched to a gene: 6. CDR1 and CDR2 (germline): LGHDT, YNNKEL (reference sequence).

This clone has a single count. The same CDR3 also results from other DNA sequences found in this sample. The rearrangement uses TRBV5-4 and TRBJ1-6; D is undetermined. The CDR3 has 12 residues. V gave up 2 bases and J gave up 10 bases, with 7 bases separating them. CDR1 SGHNT and CDR2 YYREEE come from the germline V gene (reference sequence). The CDR3 is CASSLALSPLHF. As DNA, the CDR3 is TGTGCCAGCAGCTTAGCGCTCTCACCCCTCCACTTT. Full variable domain (outside the CDR3, taken from reference TRBV5-4 and TRBJ1-6): ETGVTQSPTHLIKTRGQQVTLRCSSQSGHNTVSWYQQALGQGPQFIFQYYREEENGRGNFPPRFSGLQFPNYSSELNVNALELDDSALYLCASSLALSPLHFGNGTRLTVT.

The sample holds one count of this clone. V and J are TRBV9 and TRBJ1-2; 7 bases fit TRBD1. This CDR3 is 12 amino acids long. Trimming took 6 bases from V and 8 from J; bases not matched to a gene: 7. Germline V gene sequence: CDR1 SGDLS, CDR2 YYNGEE. The CDR3 loop reads CASNPGGGGYTF. The CDR3 DNA follows: TGTGCCAGCAACCCGGGAGGGGGCGGCTACACCTTC. The entire variable domain, with the rest obtained from reference TRBV9 and TRBJ1-2, is as follows: DSGVTQTPKHLITATGQRVTLRCSPRSGDLSVYWYQQSLDQGLQFLIQYYNGEERAKGNILERFSAQQFPDLHSELNLSSLELGDSALYFCASNPGGGGYTFGSGTRLTVV.

Concerning this clone: The sample holds other DNA sequences that translate to the same CDR3. The chain couples TRBV28 to TRBJ2-2; D unresolved. CDR3 size: 13 residues. Trimming stripped 6 bases from V and 2 bases from J, with 7 bases between. CDR1 and CDR2 from the germline V gene are MDHEN and SYDVKM. This chain's CDR3 is CASSSPNTGELFF. CDR3 DNA: TGTGCCAGCAGCTCCCCTAACACCGGGGAGCTGTTTTTT.